This TCR beta chain was found in a study of blood T cell repertoires in COVID-19. Clones were read by immunoSEQ multiplex PCR, and TCRdb kept only the in-frame ones, dropping some. The profile shows 230,000 or so clones, 90% of them singletons. There are 16 residues in the CDR3. The germline V gene has CDR1 SGHTA and CDR2 FQGNSA. The junction had 16 bases not matched to a gene; V was cut back by 5 bases and J by 7 bases. This TCR came from a woman aged 55 to 70 with COVID-19, enrolled during active disease. The specimen sequenced was peripheral blood. The rearrangement links TRBV7-2 to TRBJ2-7, with TRBD2 identical over 8 bases. The CDR3 DNA sequence: TGTGCCAGCAGCCCTTCCGGGCCGGGGGGGGCAGGGGAGCAGTACTTC. It translates to CASSPSGPGGAGEQYF. The full variable domain, its missing parts supplied by reference TRBV7-2 and TRBJ2-7, is GAGVSQSPSNKVTEKGKDVELRCDPISGHTALYWYRQSLGQGLEFLIYFQGNSAPDKSGLPSDRFSAERTGGSVSTLTIQRTQQEDSAVYLCASSPSGPGGAGEQYFGPGTRLTVT.